This T cell receptor (beta chain) is drawn from a study of beta chain features in type 1 diabetes. This clone was seen more than once but under ten times. Its matching antigen is unknown. As every portion of the isolated RNA was reverse transcribed, the sequencing read expressed TCRB transcripts. Naive, central memory and regulatory T cell samples yielded around 3.5 million reads on average. Assay: immunoSEQ multiplex PCR; the TCRdb copy retains only in-frame clones and omits some. This table has 300,000 to 400,000 clones, 8.5% to 10% appearing once. General study findings and limits: The study found moderately but significantly shorter TCRB CDR3s in all four CD4+ subsets of Type 1 diabetes patients. Since sequencing was performed on cDNA, cells with high TCR expression could be over-represented.

Sorting produced populations that all topped 98% purity. The germline V gene has CDR1 SGHTA and CDR2 FQGNSA. V gave up 2 bases and J gave up 8 bases; unmatched junction bases: 16. This CDR3 is 17 amino acids long. This TCR was recovered from a man in his thirties or forties with type 1 diabetes. Specimen: central memory CD4+ T cells from blood. This sequence joins TRBV7-2 and TRBJ1-1; 8 bases are shared with TRBD1. The CDR3 DNA follows: TGTGCCAGCAGCTTAATTGTTACAACAGGGGGGATTGGGGAAGCTTTCTTT. This sequence encodes CASSLIVTTGGIGEAFF.